This passage covers 12 T cell receptor beta chains from one sample sequenced in a study of blood T cell repertoires in COVID-19. Sequencing was performed with immunoSEQ multiplex PCR; in TCRdb, only in-frame clones are kept and a portion is missing. The sample lists about 69,000 clones; around 87% were seen once. The sequenced material came from peripheral blood. These receptors were taken from a man aged 50 or older with acute or convalescent COVID-19.

The chain joins TRBV11-2 to TRBJ1-2; 8 bases are a match to TRBD1. V shed 1 base and J 3 bases; nucleotides not matched to a gene: 10. Germline lookup yields CDR1 SGHAT and CDR2 FQNNGV. The CDR3 has 17 residues. In nucleotides, the CDR3 is TGTGCCAGCAGCTTAGTTTTTCAGGGGGCGCGTGACTATGGCTACACCTTC. Amino acid sequence: CASSLVFQGARDYGYTF.

This sequence joins TRBV10-3 and TRBJ2-1; 8 positions match TRBD2. J gave up 6 bases and V 4 bases, and 2 bases lay outside the gene matches. Germline V CDR1 and CDR2: ENHRY, SYGVKD. This CDR3 is built from 13 residues. The CDR3 DNA follows: TGTGCCATCAGTGTGACTAGCGCCAATGAGCAGTTCTTC. Its protein is CAISVTSANEQFF.

The chain is built from TRBV3-1 (or the pseudogene TRBV3-2) and TRBJ1-1, with 7 nucleotides matching TRBD1. V lost 2 bases, J lost 6 bases, and 6 bases stayed unmatched. Looked up from germline, CDR1 is LGHDT and CDR2 is YNNKEL (reference sequence). The CDR3 contains 14 residues. CDR3 DNA: TGTGCCAGCAGCCAAACAACAGGGGTGTCTGAAGCTTTCTTT. Its protein product is CASSQTTGVSEAFF.

V is TRBV9 and J is TRBJ1-5, with 9 bases matching TRBD1. From germline, CDR1 is SGDLS and CDR2 YYNGEE. V shed 4 bases, J shed 7 bases, and the junction held 6 bases outside the gene matches. The length of the CDR3 is 14 residues. The CDR3 DNA is TGTGCCAGCAGCTCGGGACAGGGATACCAGCCCCAGCATTTT. This codes for CASSSGQGYQPQHF.

V and J are TRBV10-1 and TRBJ1-1, with a possible D match to TRBD1 (5 bases). This CDR3 contains 13 residues. The germline V and J ends were trimmed by 2 bases and 7 bases, with 11 bases remaining between them. From germline, CDR1 is WNHNN and CDR2 SYGVQD (reference sequence). The CDR3 spells CASSERTTVEAFF. CDR3 DNA sequence: TGCGCCAGCAGTGAGAGGACAACCGTTGAAGCTTTCTTT.

V usage is TRBV4-1 and J usage is TRBJ2-1; 12 bases are shared with TRBD2. Trimming removed 5 bases from V and 6 bases from J; junction bases left unmatched: 8. The length of the CDR3 is 16 residues. CDR1 is MGHRA and CDR2 is YSYEKL in the germline V gene. The CDR3 here is CASSTLAGGPINEQFF. The CDR3 DNA follows: TGCGCCAGCAGCACTCTAGCGGGAGGGCCGATCAATGAGCAGTTCTTC.

The chain recombines TRBV12-5 with TRBJ1-5, with 9 nucleotides matching TRBD1. Germline CDR1 is LGHNT and CDR2 is FRNRAP. The trim removed 6 bases at V and 2 bases at J, leaving 5 bases unmatched. The CDR3 covers 15 residues. CDR3 in amino acids: CASGDRGGGNQPQHF. The CDR3 region has the DNA TGTGCTAGTGGGGACAGGGGTGGGGGCAATCAGCCCCAGCATTTT.

This rearrangement joins TRBV5-4 to TRBJ2-3, with 10 nucleotides matching TRBD1. With V trimmed by 4 bases and J by 4 bases, 9 bases remained unmatched. CDR3 length: 16 amino acids. CDR1 SGHNT and CDR2 YYREEE come from the germline V gene (reference sequence). The CDR3: CASSTLGQGLADTQYF. The CDR3 nucleotides are TGTGCCAGCAGCACCTTGGGACAGGGGTTGGCAGATACGCAGTATTTT.

The rearrangement joins TRBV2 to TRBJ1-6; no firm D call. The germline V and J ends were trimmed by 3 bases and 9 bases, with 6 bases remaining between them. The length of the CDR3 is 12 residues. CDR1 is SNHLY, CDR2 FYNNEI, per germline. CDR3 sequence (DNA): TGTGCCAGCAGTGAGGCACCTTCACCCCTCCACTTT. Translated, it gives CASSEAPSPLHF.

The J gene is TRBJ2-1, the V gene TRBV30; 14 bases match TRBD2. The CDR3 is made up of 15 amino acids. V lost 4 bases and J lost 8; bases outside the gene matches: 7. Germline CDR1 and CDR2: GTSNPN and SVGIG (reference sequence). CDR3 nucleotide sequence: TGTGCCTGGACGCCGGGACTAGCGGGGGTGGATGAGCAGTTCTTC. This translates into CAWTPGLAGVDEQFF.

V is TRBV14 and J is TRBJ2-7, with TRBD2 matching over 8 bases. V trimming: 1 base; J trimming: 0 bases; junction bases outside the gene matches: 11. This CDR3 spans 18 amino acids. Germline CDR1 reads SGHDN; CDR2 reads FVKESK. CDR3 residues: CASSQVALAGLSSYEQYF. The DNA of the CDR3 is TGTGCCAGCAGCCAAGTTGCTCTAGCGGGCTTAAGCTCCTACGAGCAGTACTTC.

The gene calls are TRBV2 and TRBJ1-2, with D possibly TRBD1 on 5 matching bases. The V gene lost 8 bases and the J gene lost 2 bases, with 12 bases spanning the gap. CDR1 is SNHLY and CDR2 is FYNNEI in the germline V gene. The CDR3 contains 13 residues. The CDR3 sequence: CASLVQGNYGYTF. In DNA, the CDR3 is TGTGCCAGCCTGGTGCAGGGCAACTATGGCTACACCTTC.